One T cell receptor (beta chain) is described in this entry. Its matching antigen is unknown. The data were produced by immunoSEQ multiplex PCR, yet TCRdb's version contains in-frame clones alone and is incomplete. This table has about 87,000 clones, around 89% appearing once. This sample was taken from a study of siplizumab effects on memory and regulatory T cells. V was clipped by 2 bases and J by 1 base, with 8 bases between them. The CDR3 spans 15 residues. CDR1 and CDR2 (germline): MDHEN, SYDVKM. Study findings and constraints: It was never confirmed that proliferating Tregs from siplizumab cultures were suppressive. No assignable naive or memory phenotype existed for roughly 75-97% of proliferating CD4+ or CD8+ clones. Unstimulated subset assignment was obtained for only a minor fraction of alloreactive clones.

Sequenced material: CD4+ T cells sorted from blood. This clonotype was sampled from a human donor in good health. This rearrangement joins TRBV28 to TRBJ2-2, with D perhaps TRBD2 (6 bases). The CDR3 sequence is CASSLAGLNTGELFF. The CDR3 region has the DNA TGTGCCAGCAGTTTAGCGGGATTGAACACCGGGGAGCTGTTTTTT.